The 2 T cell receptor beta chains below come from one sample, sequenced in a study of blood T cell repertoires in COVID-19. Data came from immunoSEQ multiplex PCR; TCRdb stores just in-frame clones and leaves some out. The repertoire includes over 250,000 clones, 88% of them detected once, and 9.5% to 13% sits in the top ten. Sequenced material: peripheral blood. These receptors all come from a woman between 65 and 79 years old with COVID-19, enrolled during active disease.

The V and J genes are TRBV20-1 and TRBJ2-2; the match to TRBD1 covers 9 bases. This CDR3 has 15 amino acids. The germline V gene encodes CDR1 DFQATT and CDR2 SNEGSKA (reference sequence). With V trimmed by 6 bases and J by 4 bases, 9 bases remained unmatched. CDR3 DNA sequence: TGCAGTGCAAGTCCGGGACAGGGAGTCACCGGGGAGCTGTTTTTT. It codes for CSASPGQGVTGELFF.

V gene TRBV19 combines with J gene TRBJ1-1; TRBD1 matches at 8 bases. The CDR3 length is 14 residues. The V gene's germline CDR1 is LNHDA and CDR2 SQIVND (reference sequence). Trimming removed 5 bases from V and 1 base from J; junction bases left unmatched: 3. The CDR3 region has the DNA TGTGCCAGTAGTGTCGGACAGGGGAACACTGAAGCTTTCTTT. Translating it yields CASSVGQGNTEAFF. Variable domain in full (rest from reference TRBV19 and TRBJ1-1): DGGITQSPKYLFRKEGQNVTLSCEQNLNHDAMYWYRQDPGQGLRLIYYSQIVNDFQKGDIAEGYSVSREKKESFPLTVTSAQKNPTAFYLCASSVGQGNTEAFFGQGTRLTVV.